Listed here are 18 T cell receptor beta chains from one sample, sequenced in a study of T cells expressing NK-cell markers. With the 5' RACE reads reprocessed, TCRdb shows one record per CDR3 protein and no DNA. The repertoire table contains about 540,000 distinct CDR3 sequences. The sequenced sample consisted of blood T cells: a sorted CD56 or NKG2C T cell subset, CD4+ or CD8+ T cells, or bulk PBMC T cells (not recorded which). These receptor sequences come from a man aged 18 to 30 in good health.

The chain recombines TRBV7-9 with TRBJ2-3; there is no DNA to check the TCRdb D call of TRBD1. Germline loops: CDR1 SEHNR, CDR2 FQNEAQ (reference sequence). The CDR3 has 12 residues. This CDR3 reads CASSTTGIRKYF. The complete variable domain, with remaining parts taken from reference TRBV7-9 and TRBJ2-3, reads DTGVSQNPRHKITKRGQNVTFRCDPISEHNRLYWYRQTLGQGPEFLTYFQNEAQLEKSRLLSDRFSAERPKGSFSTLEIQRTEQGDSAMYLCASSTTGIRKYFGPGTRLTVL.

This chain joins TRBV11-2 and TRBJ1-1. The CDR3 has 13 residues. CDR1 is SGHAT, CDR2 FQNNGV, per germline. CDR3 protein: CASSRSRDTEAFF.

The chain is built from TRBV29-1 and TRBJ2-1; the TCRdb call, TRBD2, lacks DNA for checking. Per the germline V gene, CDR1 is SQVTM and CDR2 is ANQGSEA. The CDR3 has 16 amino acids. The CDR3 region is CSVAGLAVRSYNEQFF.

J is TRBJ2-7 and V is TRBV6-2 or TRBV6-3; TCRdb returns TRBD2, unconfirmable since there is no DNA. The CDR3 extends over 14 amino acids. Germline V CDR1 and CDR2: MNHEY, SVGEGT. This CDR3 is CASRKLAGIDEQYF.

The chain links TRBV7-9 to TRBJ2-1. The CDR3 has 13 amino acids. CDR1 and CDR2 (germline): SEHNR, FQNEAQ (reference sequence). The CDR3 loop is CASSLTDYNEQFF.

V is TRBV5-1 and J is TRBJ1-5; without DNA, the TCRdb call of TRBD1 cannot be checked. The CDR3 runs to 16 residues. Germline V gene data show CDR1 as SGHRS and CDR2 as YFSETQ. Here the CDR3 reads CATTHGGPRQNQPQHF.

The rearrangement uses TRBV9 and TRBJ2-6; TCRdb designates TRBD2, a call that cannot be tested without DNA. This CDR3 contains 15 residues. Germline V gene lookup returns CDR1 SGDLS and CDR2 YYNGEE. CDR3: CASTFSPSGANVLTF.

This chain uses TRBV12-3 or TRBV12-4 with TRBJ2-3. CDR3 size: 14 residues. Here the CDR3 reads CASSFFGRTDTQYF.

The chain couples TRBV29-1 to TRBJ2-2; TCRdb reports TRBD2, a call that lacks DNA to check it against. Germline-derived CDR1 and CDR2 are SQVTM and ANQGSEA. This CDR3 is 15 amino acids long. The CDR3: CSARPSPTNTGELFF.

The chain recombines TRBV6-5 with TRBJ2-3; the TRBD2 assignment by TCRdb is unverifiable without DNA. CDR1 is MNHEY, CDR2 SVGAGI, per germline. The CDR3 loop spans 17 amino acids. Here the CDR3 reads CASSYFASASSTDTQYF.

The J gene is TRBJ2-1, the V gene TRBV3-1; TCRdb gives TRBD1 as the D gene, but with no DNA this cannot be confirmed. Germline values: CDR1 LGHDT, CDR2 YNNKEL (reference sequence). This CDR3 spans 16 amino acids. The CDR3 reads CASSQFSAGPYNEQFF.

The rearrangement uses TRBV7-2 and TRBJ2-4; there is no DNA to check the TCRdb D call of TRBD1. Germline V gene lookup returns CDR1 SGHTA and CDR2 FQGNSA. The CDR3 has 16 amino acids. Here the CDR3 reads CASSPEMTGGQNIQYF.

CDR3 residues: CASSTQREAYNEQFF. The chain has TRBV12-3 or TRBV12-4 and TRBJ2-1; TCRdb reports TRBD2, a call that lacks DNA to check it against. The CDR3 covers 15 residues.

The V call is TRBV10-1, the J call TRBJ1-1. The CDR3 length is 14 residues. Germline values: CDR1 WNHNN, CDR2 SYGVQD (reference sequence). CDR3 in amino acids: CASSSSQGYTEAFF.

The chain carries TRBV7-6 and TRBJ1-5; there is no DNA to check the TCRdb D call of TRBD1. Germline V gene lookup returns CDR1 SGHVS and CDR2 FNYEAQ. The CDR3 spans 15 residues. The CDR3 spells CASSLDRGDNQPQHF. The variable domain in full, completed from reference TRBV7-6 and TRBJ1-5, reads GAGVSQSPRYKVTKRGQDVALRCDPISGHVSLYWYRQALGQGPEFLTYFNYEAQQDKSGLPNDRFSAERPEGSISTLTIQRTEQRDSAMYRCASSLDRGDNQPQHFGDGTRLSIL.

This CDR3 reads CAISWDSDEQFF. The V and J genes are TRBV10-3 and TRBJ2-1; TCRdb's D gene call, TRBD2, goes unchecked for lack of DNA. This CDR3 is built from 12 residues. Germline lookup yields CDR1 ENHRY and CDR2 SYGVKD.

The chain recombines TRBV29-1 with TRBJ2-7; lacking DNA, the TRBD1 call made by TCRdb goes unchecked. CDR3 length: 14 amino acids. Germline CDR1 and CDR2: SQVTM and ANQGSEA. CDR3 amino acids: CSVGTAALSYEQYF.

The chain carries TRBV12-3 or TRBV12-4 and TRBJ2-5; the TRBD2 assignment by TCRdb is unverifiable without DNA. The CDR3 runs 15 residues. The CDR3 spells CASSPRTSPQETQYF.